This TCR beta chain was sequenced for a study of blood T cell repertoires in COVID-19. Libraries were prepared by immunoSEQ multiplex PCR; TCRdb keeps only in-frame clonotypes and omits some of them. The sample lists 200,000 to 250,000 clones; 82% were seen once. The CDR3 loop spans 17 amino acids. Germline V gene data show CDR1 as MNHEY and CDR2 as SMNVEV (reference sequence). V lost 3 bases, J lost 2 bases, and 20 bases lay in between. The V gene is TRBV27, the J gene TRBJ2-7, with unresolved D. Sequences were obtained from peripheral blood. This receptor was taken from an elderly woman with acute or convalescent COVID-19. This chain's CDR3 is CASSFHVNIRIPYEQYF. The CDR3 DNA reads TGTGCCAGCAGTTTCCATGTCAACATTCGTATTCCCTACGAGCAGTACTTC.